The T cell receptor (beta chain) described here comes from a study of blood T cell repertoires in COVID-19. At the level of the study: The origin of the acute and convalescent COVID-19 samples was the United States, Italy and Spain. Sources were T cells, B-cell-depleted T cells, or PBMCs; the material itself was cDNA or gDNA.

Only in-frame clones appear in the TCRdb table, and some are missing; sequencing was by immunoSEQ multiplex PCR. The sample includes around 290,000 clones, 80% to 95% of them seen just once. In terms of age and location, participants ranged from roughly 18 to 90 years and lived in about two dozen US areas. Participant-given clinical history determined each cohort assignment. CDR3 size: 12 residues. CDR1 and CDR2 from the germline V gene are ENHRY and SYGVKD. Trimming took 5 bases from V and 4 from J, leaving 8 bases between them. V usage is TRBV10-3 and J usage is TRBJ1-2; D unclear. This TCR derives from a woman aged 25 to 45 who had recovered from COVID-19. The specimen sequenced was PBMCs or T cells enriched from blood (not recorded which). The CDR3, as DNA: TGTGCCATCAGTATGGGCCTCTATGGCTACACCTTC. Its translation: CAISMGLYGYTF.